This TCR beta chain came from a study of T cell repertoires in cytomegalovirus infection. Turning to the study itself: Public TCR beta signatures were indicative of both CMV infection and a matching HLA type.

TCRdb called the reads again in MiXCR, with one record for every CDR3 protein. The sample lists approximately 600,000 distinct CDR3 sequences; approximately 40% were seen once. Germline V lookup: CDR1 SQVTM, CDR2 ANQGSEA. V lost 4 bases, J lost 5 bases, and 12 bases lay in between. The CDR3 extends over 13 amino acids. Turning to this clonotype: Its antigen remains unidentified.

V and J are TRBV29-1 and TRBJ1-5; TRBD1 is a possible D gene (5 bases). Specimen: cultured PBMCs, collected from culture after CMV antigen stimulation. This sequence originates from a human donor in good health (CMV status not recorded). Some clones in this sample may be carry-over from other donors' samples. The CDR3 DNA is TGCAGCGTTGCGGGATGGGGGGATCAGCCCCAGCATTTT. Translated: CSVAGWGDQPQHF.